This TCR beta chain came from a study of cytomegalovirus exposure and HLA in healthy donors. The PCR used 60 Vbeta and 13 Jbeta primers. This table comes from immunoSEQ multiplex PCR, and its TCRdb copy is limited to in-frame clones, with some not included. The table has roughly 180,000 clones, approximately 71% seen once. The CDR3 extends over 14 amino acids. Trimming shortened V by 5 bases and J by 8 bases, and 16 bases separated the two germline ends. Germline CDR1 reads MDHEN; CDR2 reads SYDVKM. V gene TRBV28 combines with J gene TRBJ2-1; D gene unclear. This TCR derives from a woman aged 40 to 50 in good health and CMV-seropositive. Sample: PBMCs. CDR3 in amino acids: CASSQQRGPDEQFF. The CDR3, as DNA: TGTGCCAGCAGTCAGCAAAGAGGCCCCGATGAGCAGTTCTTC.